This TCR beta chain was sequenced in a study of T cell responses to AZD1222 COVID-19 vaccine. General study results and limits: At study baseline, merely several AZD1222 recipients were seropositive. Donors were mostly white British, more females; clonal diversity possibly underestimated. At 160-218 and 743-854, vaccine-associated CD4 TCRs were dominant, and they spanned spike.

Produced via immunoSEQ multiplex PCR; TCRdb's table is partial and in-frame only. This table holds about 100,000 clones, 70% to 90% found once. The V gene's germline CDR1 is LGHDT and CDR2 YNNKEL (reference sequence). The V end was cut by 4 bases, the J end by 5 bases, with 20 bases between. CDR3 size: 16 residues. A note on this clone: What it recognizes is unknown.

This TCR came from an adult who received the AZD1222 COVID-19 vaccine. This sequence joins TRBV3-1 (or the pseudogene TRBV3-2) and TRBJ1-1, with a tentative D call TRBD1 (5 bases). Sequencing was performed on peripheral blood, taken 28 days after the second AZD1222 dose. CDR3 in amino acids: CASSPLGTGLRTEAFF. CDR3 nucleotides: TGTGCCAGCAGCCCCCTTGGTACAGGTCTACGGACTGAAGCTTTCTTT.